The source of this T cell receptor beta chain is a study of cytomegalovirus exposure and HLA in healthy donors. Germline lookup yields CDR1 MDHEN and CDR2 SYDVKM. V shed 5 bases and J shed 4 bases, with 17 bases lying between them. CDR3 length: 15 residues. Primers: 60 Vbeta forward and 13 Jbeta reverse. Repertoires were generated with immunoSEQ multiplex PCR, while TCRdb's copy carries only in-frame clones and drops some. In the table there are about 160,000 clones, 75% to 90% of which are singletons. Sequencing used PBMCs. This receptor was taken from a woman between 18 and 30 years old in good health and CMV-seronegative. J is TRBJ1-1 and V is TRBV28; possible D gene TRBD1, 6 bases. The CDR3 DNA follows: TGTGCCAGCAGTGGTAGGGGGTATTGGATCACTGAAGCTTTCTTT. Its translation is CASSGRGYWITEAFF.